The 21 T cell receptor beta chains in this list originate from one sample, sequenced in a study of blood T cell repertoires in COVID-19. The data were produced by immunoSEQ multiplex PCR, yet TCRdb's version contains in-frame clones alone and is incomplete. The repertoire consists of fewer than 250,000 clones, with approximately 85% occurring once and the leading ten covering about 4.4%. Sequenced material: peripheral blood. All receptors derive from a woman in her 70s with acute or convalescent COVID-19.

The chain combines TRBV28 with TRBJ1-5; D is uncertain. V was pared by 6 bases and J by 2 bases, with 14 bases between. The CDR3 is 15 amino acids. Germline V gives CDR1 MDHEN, CDR2 SYDVKM. DNA of the CDR3: TGTGCCAGCAGACTGACTGCCCACCGCAATCAGCCCCAGCATTTT. It codes for CASRLTAHRNQPQHF.

In this sample, this clone turned up once. The chain combines TRBV6-5 with TRBJ1-5; D may be TRBD1 (6 bases). Germline loops: CDR1 MNHEY, CDR2 SVGAGI. V was shortened by 6 bases and J by 0 bases, with 12 bases between the two germline ends. The CDR3 loop spans 15 amino acids. The CDR3 DNA sequence: TGTGCCAGCAGAGACAGGCTTGATAGCAATCAGCCCCAGCATTTT. Amino acids: CASRDRLDSNQPQHF.

The chain carries TRBV7-2 and TRBJ1-1; the D gene is possibly TRBD1 (6 bases). This CDR3 region has 13 residues. Germline values: CDR1 SGHTA, CDR2 FQGNSA. V lost 7 bases and J lost 9, with 18 bases in between. The CDR3: CASTRGGVAKAFF. CDR3 DNA: TGTGCCAGCACCCGAGGGGGGGTAGCTAAAGCTTTCTTT.

This clone appeared once. The genes are TRBV4-3 and TRBJ1-1; unclear D gene. CDR3 length: 14 residues. Germline V gives CDR1 LGHNA, CDR2 YSLEER. The V end lost 0 bases, the J end lost 3 bases, and 8 bases lay between the germline ends. In DNA form, the CDR3 reads TGCGCCAGCAGCCAAGATCTGCGGTACACTGAAGCTTTCTTT. It is translated as CASSQDLRYTEAFF.

This clone was observed a single time. V and J are TRBV28 and TRBJ1-5, with D perhaps TRBD1 (5 bases). CDR1 and CDR2 (germline): MDHEN, SYDVKM. Trimming pared 6 bases from V and 4 bases from J, leaving 13 bases between. There are 14 residues in the CDR3. CDR3 sequence (DNA): TGTGCCAGCAGCCGAGGTGGGGGGAATCAGCCCCAGCATTTT. Protein product: CASSRGGGNQPQHF.

The rearrangement uses TRBV28 and TRBJ1-5; 8 bases are a match to TRBD1. CDR3 length: 14 amino acids. CDR1 is MDHEN and CDR2 is SYDVKM in the germline V gene. Trimming at V came to 5 bases and at J to 9 bases, leaving 9 bases not matched to a gene. As DNA, the CDR3 is TGTGCCAGCAGTATCACTTGGACAGGGCGGCCCCAGCATTTT. Protein sequence: CASSITWTGRPQHF.

This clone has only one observation. The chain joins TRBV11-2 to TRBJ2-3; TRBD1 matches at 8 bases. Unmatched junction bases numbered 4, after V lost 4 bases and J lost 7 bases. This CDR3 spans 13 amino acids. Per the germline V gene, CDR1 is SGHAT and CDR2 is FQNNGV. This CDR3 is CASSSWDRNTQYF. CDR3 nucleotides: TGTGCCAGCAGCTCCTGGGACAGGAATACGCAGTATTTT.

This chain joins TRBV27 and TRBJ2-3; the match to TRBD1 covers 10 bases. The CDR3 length is 14 residues. V lost 2 bases to trimming and J lost 4 bases; unmatched junction nucleotides: 0. From germline, CDR1 is MNHEY and CDR2 SMNVEV (reference sequence). The CDR3 loop reads CASSLDRGPDTQYF. As DNA, the CDR3 is TGTGCCAGCAGTTTAGACAGGGGGCCAGATACGCAGTATTTT.

V is TRBV27 and J is TRBJ2-5; TRBD2 matches at 10 bases. The CDR3 is 15 amino acids. Per the germline V gene, CDR1 is MNHEY and CDR2 is SMNVEV (reference sequence). J was trimmed by 2 bases and V by 3 bases; bases with no gene match: 3. In DNA, the CDR3 is TGTGCCAGCAGTTTTATAGCGGGGGGACAAGAGACCCAGTACTTC. Translating gives CASSFIAGGQETQYF.

This chain links TRBV24-1 with TRBJ2-7; TRBD1 aligns across 7 bases. Germline trimming cut 3 bases from V and 1 base from J; bases unmatched to any gene: 8. In germline, CDR1 is KGHDR, CDR2 SFDVKD. The CDR3 is 16 residues long. CDR3 nucleotides: TGTGCCACCAGTGATCGGACAGGCCCCCCTTCCTACGAGCAGTACTTC. It encodes CATSDRTGPPSYEQYF.

V usage is TRBV27 and J usage is TRBJ1-6; D uncertain. Germline CDR1 is MNHEY and CDR2 is SMNVEV (reference sequence). V lost 8 bases, J lost 2 bases, and 13 bases lay in between. This CDR3 comprises 15 residues. CDR3 protein: CASGSTGTYNSPLHF. The CDR3 DNA reads as TGTGCCAGCGGATCAACGGGAACCTATAATTCACCCCTCCACTTT.

The V and J genes are TRBV5-1 and TRBJ1-1, with TRBD1 matching over 10 bases. This CDR3 spans 16 amino acids. The germline CDR1 and CDR2 sequences are SGHRS and YFSETQ. After removal of 4 bases from V and 1 base from J, the junction contained 7 bases not matched to a gene. The CDR3 is CASSGGTGEWNTEAFF. The CDR3, as DNA: TGCGCCAGCAGCGGCGGGACAGGGGAATGGAACACTGAAGCTTTCTTT.

V is TRBV5-1 and J is TRBJ1-4; D is unclear. The germline V and J ends were trimmed by 4 bases and 8 bases, with 12 bases remaining between them. This CDR3 has 13 residues. Germline V lookup: CDR1 SGHRS, CDR2 YFSETQ. The CDR3 here is CASSRDGREKLFF. In nucleotides, the CDR3 is TGCGCCAGCAGCCGTGACGGGAGGGAAAAACTGTTTTTT.

The J gene is TRBJ2-7, the V gene TRBV25-1; 7 nucleotides agree with TRBD1. CDR1 and CDR2 from the germline V gene are MGHDK and SYGVNS. The CDR3 loop spans 14 amino acids. V lost 4 bases, J lost 2 bases, and 5 bases stayed unmatched. CDR3 protein: CASSVDRAPYEQYF. The CDR3 coding sequence is TGTGCCAGCAGTGTCGACAGGGCCCCCTACGAGCAGTACTTC.

The chain joins TRBV7-9 to TRBJ2-3, with a weak D call TRBD2 (6 bases). The V and J ends lost 0 bases and 3 bases respectively, with 10 bases between them. Germline V gene lookup returns CDR1 SEHNR and CDR2 FQNEAQ (reference sequence). The CDR3 sequence is 15 residues long. CDR3 residues: CASSLAIGTTDTQYF. The CDR3 region has the DNA TGTGCCAGCAGCTTAGCTATAGGGACTACAGATACGCAGTATTTT.

The chain employs TRBV10-3 and TRBJ1-6; 9 nucleotides agree with TRBD1. The ends lost 4 bases at V and 7 bases at J; junction bases unmatched: 8. Germline V gene lookup returns CDR1 ENHRY and CDR2 SYGVKD. The CDR3 covers 16 residues. DNA of the CDR3: TGTGCCATCAGTGCGACCTTAGGACAGGGGAATTCACCCCTCCACTTT. Amino acid sequence: CAISATLGQGNSPLHF.

A single count supports this clone. The chain couples TRBV6-6 to TRBJ1-1; 12 positions agree with TRBD1. V shed 5 bases, J shed 2 bases, and the junction held 9 bases outside the gene matches. The CDR3 runs 17 residues. Looked up from germline, CDR1 is MNHNY and CDR2 is SVGAGI (reference sequence). The CDR3: CASSGSGTGGLNTEAFF. CDR3 DNA sequence: TGTGCCAGCAGTGGATCCGGGACAGGGGGCTTAAACACTGAAGCTTTCTTT.

The DNA for the CDR3 is TGTGCCAGCAGGCCGGGACAGACGACACAAGAGACCCAGTACTTC. As protein: CASRPGQTTQETQYF. The chain combines TRBV5-4 with TRBJ2-5, with 7 bases lining up with TRBD1. CDR3 size: 15 residues. With V trimmed by 5 bases and J by 2 bases, 9 bases remained unmatched. CDR1 and CDR2 from the germline V gene are SGHNT and YYREEE (reference sequence).

The chain has TRBV7-9 and TRBJ2-1; no definite D call. Trimming shortened V by 3 bases and J by 10 bases, and 13 bases separated the two germline ends. CDR3 length equals 13 residues. Germline lookup yields CDR1 SEHNR and CDR2 FQNEAQ (reference sequence). In nucleotides, the CDR3 is TGTGCCAGCAGCTTTAGTAGCACGTTCGAGCAGTTCTTC. This translates into CASSFSSTFEQFF.

The chain recombines TRBV6-5 with TRBJ1-4, with 7 bases fitting TRBD1. The CDR3 runs to 14 residues. The V gene end was trimmed by 6 bases and the J gene end by 4 bases; junction bases not matched to a gene: 5. The germline gives CDR1 MNHEY, CDR2 SVGAGI. CDR3 DNA: TGTGCCAGCAGGACAGGGTTGGGTAATGAAAAACTGTTTTTT. This sequence encodes CASRTGLGNEKLFF.

J is TRBJ2-3 and V is TRBV10-1; 9 positions match TRBD2. Germline V CDR1 and CDR2: WNHNN, SYGVQD (reference sequence). J was trimmed by 2 bases and V by 2 bases; bases with no gene match: 5. The CDR3 sequence is 16 residues long. CDR3 residues: CASSERGGAYTDTQYF. The CDR3, as DNA: TGCGCCAGCAGTGAGCGCGGGGGGGCCTACACAGATACGCAGTATTTT.